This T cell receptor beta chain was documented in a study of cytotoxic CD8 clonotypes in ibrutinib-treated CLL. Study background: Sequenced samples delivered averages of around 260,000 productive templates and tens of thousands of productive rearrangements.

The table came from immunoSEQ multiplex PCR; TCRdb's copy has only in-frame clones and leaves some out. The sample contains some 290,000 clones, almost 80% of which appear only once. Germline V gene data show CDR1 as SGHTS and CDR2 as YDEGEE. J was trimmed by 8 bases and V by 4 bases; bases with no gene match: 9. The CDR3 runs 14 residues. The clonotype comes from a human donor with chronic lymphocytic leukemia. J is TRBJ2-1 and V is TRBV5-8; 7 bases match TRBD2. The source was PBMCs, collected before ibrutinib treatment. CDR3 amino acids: CASSKMPAGDEQFF. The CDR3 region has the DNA TGTGCCAGCAGCAAAATGCCCGCGGGGGATGAGCAGTTCTTC.